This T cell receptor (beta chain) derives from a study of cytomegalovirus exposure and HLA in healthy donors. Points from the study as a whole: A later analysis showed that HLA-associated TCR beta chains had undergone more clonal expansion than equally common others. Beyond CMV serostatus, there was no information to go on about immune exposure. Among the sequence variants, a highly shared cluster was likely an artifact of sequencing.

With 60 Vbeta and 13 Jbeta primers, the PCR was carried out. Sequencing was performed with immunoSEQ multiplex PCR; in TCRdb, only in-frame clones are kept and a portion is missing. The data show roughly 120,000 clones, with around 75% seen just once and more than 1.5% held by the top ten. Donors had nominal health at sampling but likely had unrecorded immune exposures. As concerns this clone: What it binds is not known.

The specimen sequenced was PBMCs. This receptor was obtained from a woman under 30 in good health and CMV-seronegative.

Here the CDR3 reads CASSLAVPRLEGYTF. CDR3 DNA: TGCGCCAGCAGCTTGGCCGTTCCAAGATTGGAGGGCTACACCTTC. The chain joins TRBV5-1 to TRBJ1-2; D uncertain. This CDR3 is built from 15 residues. V was pared by 0 bases and J by 8 bases, with 17 bases between. Per the germline V gene, CDR1 is SGHRS and CDR2 is YFSETQ.